These T cell receptor beta chains were read from a single sample in a study of T cells in Graves' hyperthyroidism and ophthalmopathy. One entry per CDR3 protein, called by TCRdb with MiXCR from the multiplex PCR reads. In the table there are more than 250,000 distinct CDR3 sequences, nearly 15% of which are singletons. The sequencing sample was made of blood. The source of these receptors is a woman in her fifties or sixties with Graves' hyperthyroidism that later progressed to Graves' ophthalmopathy. CDR3s include the opening cysteine and the closing phenylalanine or tryptophan. Fields, in order: D gene, clone size, J gene, V gene, CDR3 protein, CDR3 DNA. A D gene is named only where the DNA matches it firmly. Size values are once, few and many counts, or a class for expanded clones, and some rows have none.

>TRBD2|few|TRBJ2-1|TRBV19
CASSRRLAGGVNEQFF
TGTGCCAGTAGTAGACGACTAGCGGGAGGTGTAAATGAGCAGTTCTTC
>TRBD1|many|TRBJ2-1|TRBV6-2/TRBV6-3
CASSGQGHYNEQFF
TGTGCCAGCTCAGGACAGGGACACTACAATGAGCAGTTCTTC
>.|many|TRBJ2-1|TRBV30
CAWRLLTDEQFF
TGTGCCTGGCGCCTTTTAACGGATGAGCAGTTCTTC
>TRBD2|many|TRBJ2-7|TRBV2
CASSSGLAGLTNFYEQYF
TGTGCCAGCAGCTCGGGACTAGCGGGACTTACAAATTTCTACGAGCAGTACTTC
>.|many|TRBJ1-1|TRBV28
CASTPGNLEAFF
TGTGCCAGCACCCCGGGAAACCTTGAAGCTTTCTTT
>.|few|TRBJ2-6|TRBV19
CASTVATGANVLTF
TGTGCCAGTACCGTCGCAACTGGGGCCAACGTCCTGACTTTC
>.|.|TRBJ2-6|TRBV7-3
CASSFYDSSGANVLTF
TGTGCCAGCAGTTTTTACGACAGCTCTGGGGCCAACGTCCTGACTTTC
>TRBD2|many|TRBJ2-1|TRBV20-1
CSARESGRSSYNEQFF
TGCAGTGCTAGAGAAAGCGGGAGGTCCTCCTACAATGAGCAGTTCTTC
>TRBD2|.|TRBJ2-3|TRBV27
CASRSDSSGGVVDTQYF
TGTGCCAGCAGGTCGGATTCTAGCGGGGGGGTTGTAGATACGCAGTATTTT
>.|few|TRBJ2-7|TRBV10-3
CAISEGTGGKEFYEQYF
TGTGCCATCAGTGAAGGAACTGGGGGAAAGGAGTTCTACGAGCAGTACTTC
>TRBD2|many|TRBJ2-2|TRBV9
CASSETGLAGRTGELFF
TGTGCCAGCAGCGAGACGGGACTAGCGGGAAGAACCGGGGAGCTGTTTTTT
>.|once|TRBJ1-2|TRBV7-6
CASSGGEGPNYGYTF
TGTGCCAGCAGCGGCGGGGAGGGACCCAACTATGGCTACACCTTC
>.|few|TRBJ1-2|TRBV6-5
CASSYGSPGSYTF
TGTGCCAGCAGTTACGGCTCTCCCGGGAGCTACACCTTC
>TRBD2|few|TRBJ2-1|TRBV4-1
CASSQVREDYEQFF
TGCGCCAGCAGCCAAGTGCGGGAGGACTATGAGCAGTTCTTC
>TRBD1|.|TRBJ1-2|TRBV20-1
CSARVARGPGYGYTF
TGCAGTGCTAGAGTTGCCAGGGGGCCGGGCTATGGCTACACCTTC
>.|many|TRBJ2-1|TRBV19
CASSRGGPNNEQFF
TGTGCCAGTAGTAGGGGGGGCCCTAATAATGAGCAGTTCTTC
>TRBD1|many|TRBJ1-2|TRBV27
CASSHKRTGGDGYTF
TGTGCCAGCAGTCATAAACGGACAGGCGGAGACGGCTACACCTTC
>TRBD1|.|TRBJ1-3|TRBV2
CASTRTGTTGNTIYF
TGTGCCAGCACCCGGACAGGGACTACGGGAAACACCATATATTTT
>.|few|TRBJ1-5|TRBV9
CASSSGRNQPQHF
TGTGCCAGCAGCAGCGGGAGGAATCAGCCCCAGCATTTT
>TRBD1|few|TRBJ2-7|TRBV19
CAEDEDRGEQYF
TGTGCCGAGGACGAGGACAGGGGTGAGCAGTACTTC
>.|few|TRBJ2-3|TRBV9
CASSVARADTQYF
TGTGCCAGCAGCGTAGCTCGGGCAGATACGCAGTATTTT
>.|many|TRBJ1-5|TRBV7-9
CASSLAGSNQPQHF
TGTGCCAGCAGCTTAGCGGGGAGCAATCAGCCCCAGCATTTT
>TRBD1|few|TRBJ1-1|TRBV5-1
CASSPTTGGSTEAFF
TGCGCCAGCAGTCCTACGACAGGGGGCTCAACTGAAGCTTTCTTT
>TRBD1|many|TRBJ2-2|TRBV3-1
CASSRGQGAGGELFF
TGTGCCAGCAGCCGGGGACAGGGGGCTGGCGGGGAGCTGTTTTTT
>TRBD2|few|TRBJ2-1|TRBV7-9
CASSSSFIPLAGGQGEQFF
TGTGCCAGCAGCTCATCCTTCATACCCCTAGCGGGAGGGCAGGGTGAGCAGTTCTTC
>.|many|TRBJ2-5|TRBV6-1
CASSDRGTNQETQYF
TGTGCCAGCAGTGACCGCGGGACAAACCAAGAGACCCAGTACTTC
>.|few|TRBJ1-6|TRBV7-2
CASRFGPDGDSPLHF
TGTGCCAGCAGGTTTGGGCCTGATGGTGATTCACCCCTCCACTTT
>.|many|TRBJ1-1|TRBV28
CASSLHTEAFF
TGTGCCAGCAGTTTGCACACTGAAGCTTTCTTT
>.|.|TRBJ1-2|TRBV18
CASSPASGRGYTF
TGTGCCAGCTCACCGGCTTCAGGGCGGGGCTACACCTTC
>.|.|TRBJ2-3|TRBV7-9
CASSLGSGGRGTDTQYF
TGTGCCAGCAGCTTAGGATCTGGTGGGAGAGGCACAGATACGCAGTATTTT
>.|many|TRBJ2-5|TRBV28
CASSLSPRGLSWKETQYF
TGTGCCAGCAGTTTATCGCCCAGAGGGCTTTCTTGGAAAGAGACCCAGTACTTC
>.|many|TRBJ1-1|TRBV27
CASTRDQWNTEAFF
TGTGCCAGCACCCGGGACCAATGGAACACTGAAGCTTTCTTT
>.|few|TRBJ1-4|TRBV19
CASSPPQGFDEKLFF
TGTGCCAGTAGTCCACCCCAGGGTTTCGATGAAAAACTGTTTTTT
>TRBD2|many|TRBJ2-2|TRBV7-3
CASSLQAGANTGELFF
TGTGCCAGCAGCTTACAAGCGGGGGCGAACACCGGGGAGCTGTTTTTT
>TRBD2|many|TRBJ2-1|TRBV20-1
CSAHVGLAGGRFYNEQFF
TGCAGTGCCCACGTTGGACTAGCGGGAGGCCGGTTTTACAATGAGCAGTTCTTC
>.|many|TRBJ1-2|TRBV28
CASSPPGSGYTF
TGTGCCAGCAGCCCACCAGGGTCTGGCTACACCTTC
>TRBD2|few|TRBJ2-7|TRBV19
CASSLRTSGRQPSYEQYF
TGTGCCAGTAGTCTTAGGACTAGCGGGAGACAACCCTCCTACGAGCAGTACTTC
>.|many|TRBJ1-5|TRBV30
CAWRSRVSNQPQHF
TGTGCCTGGAGAAGCAGGGTTAGCAATCAGCCCCAGCATTTT
>.|.|TRBJ1-5|TRBV19
CASAKGQNQPQHF
TGTGCCAGTGCAAAGGGCCAAAATCAGCCCCAGCATTTT
>.|many|TRBJ1-5|TRBV6-1
CASRRDSNQPQHF
TGTGCCAGCCGCAGAGATAGCAATCAGCCCCAGCATTTT
>.|.|TRBJ1-3|TRBV27
CASSLMGAGNTIYF
TGTGCCAGCAGTTTGATGGGAGCTGGAAACACCATATATTTT
>TRBD1|many|TRBJ1-5|TRBV27
CASSGNRGNQPQHF
TGTGCCAGCAGTGGAAACAGGGGAAATCAGCCCCAGCATTTT
>.|many|TRBJ2-1|TRBV9
CASSTLGDGSYNEQFF
TGTGCCAGCAGCACCTTGGGGGACGGGTCCTACAATGAGCAGTTCTTC
>.|many|TRBJ2-5|TRBV11-1
CASSLAGTTIQETQYF
TGTGCCAGCAGCTTAGCGGGGACAACGATCCAAGAGACCCAGTACTTC
>.|many|TRBJ2-7|TRBV28
CASSLNEREQYF
TGTGCCAGCAGTTTAAACGAGCGGGAGCAGTACTTC
>TRBD1|few|TRBJ1-3|TRBV20-1
CSAPGGGGSGNTIYF
TGCAGTGCCCCAGGGGGGGGTGGTTCTGGAAACACCATATATTTT